This T cell receptor (beta chain) stems from a study of metastatic and nonmetastatic thyroid tumors (dated by TCRdb to about 2020). Background on the whole study: Repertoires were compared across peripheral blood and tumor or nodule tissue samples from malignant and benign thyroid patients.

This clone came up many times. Its binding antigen is unknown. No much larger clonotype is one base removed from it; base qualities were not supplied. Study-level results and caveats: In both blood and tumor samples, TCR beta diversity was reported to be significantly higher in malignant tumors than in benign nodules.

The library was obtained by PCR. For sequencing, an Illumina HiSeq 4000 was employed. High-throughput sequencing was used to profile the TCR beta-chain CDR3 region of every patient. For the original study's pipeline: The researchers built a classifier to tell apart papillary thyroid cancer patients with distant metastasis, based on CDR3 differences among clinicopathological groups. The Shannon index was used to measure repertoire diversity, and the Morisita-Horn index was used to measure how similar tumor and blood repertoires were. TCRdb trimmed the raw reads at Q25, called clones with MiXCR and kept productive beta chains. It is TCRdb's table, rather than the study itself, that gives the V and J calls and clone size. The sample includes tens of thousands of clones, with roughly 20% observed a single time. About 16% of the sample is held by the ten biggest clonotypes. None of the patients had been given any treatment before thyroid surgery. The study retrospectively analysed patient clinical samples collected from about 2012 to 2019 using T-cell receptor beta sequencing.

Specimen: blood. This TCR came from a female donor with papillary thyroid cancer or a benign thyroid nodule (not recorded which). Some clones in this sample may be carry-over from other donors' samples.

The nucleotide sequence reads as follows: TGTGCCAGCAGCCAAGTCTGGACAGGGAAAAATTCACCCCTCCACTTT. This yields the protein CASSQVWTGKNSPLHF. The chain is made from TRBV3-1 and TRBJ1-6, with 8 central nucleotides matching TRBD1. CDR1 and CDR2 were assigned from the germline V gene (reference sequence) as LGHDT and YNNKEL. Ends trimmed: V by 1 base, J by 7 bases; bases unmatched to a gene: 6. The CDR3 starts with the cysteine, ends with the phenylalanine, and has 16 residues. Only CDR3 DNA remains: 48 bases, in frame from the first base.